These 22 T cell receptor beta chains were all obtained from the same sample, sequenced in a study of blood T cell repertoires in COVID-19. Measured with immunoSEQ multiplex PCR; TCRdb has only the in-frame clones, and not every one. The sample yields about 280,000 clones, approximately 90% seen once. Sequencing used PBMCs or T cells enriched from blood (not recorded which). All receptors derive from a woman aged 40-49 years who had recovered from COVID-19.

This clone occurred many times. The gene calls are TRBV7-6 and TRBJ2-1, with 14 bases that match TRBD2. CDR1 and CDR2 from the germline V gene are SGHVS and FNYEAQ. There are 17 residues in the CDR3. V shed 5 bases, J shed 9 bases, and the junction held 12 bases outside the gene matches. CDR3 sequence reads: CASSETPGTSGSREQFF. The CDR3 nucleotides are TGTGCCAGCAGCGAAACCCCTGGGACTAGCGGGAGTCGTGAGCAGTTCTTC.

The chain carries TRBV9 and TRBJ2-7; tentatively, D is TRBD1 (5 bases). This CDR3 comprises 15 residues. Trimming removed 0 bases at V and 3 bases at J, with 13 bases between. Germline loops: CDR1 SGDLS, CDR2 YYNGEE. Here the CDR3 reads CASSVGEGDGYEQYF. In DNA, the CDR3 is TGTGCCAGCAGCGTAGGGGAAGGGGATGGCTACGAGCAGTACTTC.

The V and J genes are TRBV7-2 and TRBJ1-4; D is uncertain. This CDR3 comprises 12 residues. Deletions cut 8 bases from V and 5 bases from J, with 9 bases between. The V gene's germline CDR1 is SGHTA and CDR2 FQGNSA. DNA of the CDR3: TGTGCCAGCGGGCTGCCCAATGAAAAACTGTTTTTT. Amino acid sequence: CASGLPNEKLFF.

The CDR3 is CASSRGQGRTGELFF. CDR3 DNA: TGTGCCAGTAGTAGAGGACAGGGTAGGACCGGGGAGCTGTTTTTT. This rearrangement joins TRBV19 to TRBJ2-2, with TRBD1 matching 8 bases. The CDR3 covers 15 residues. V lost 4 bases, J lost 5 bases, and 6 bases stayed unmatched. Germline V gene lookup returns CDR1 LNHDA and CDR2 SQIVND (reference sequence).

The chain couples TRBV27 to TRBJ2-6, with D possibly being TRBD1 (6 bases). Trimming pared 5 bases from V and 0 bases from J, leaving 14 bases between. The CDR3 runs to 17 residues. Germline lookup yields CDR1 MNHEY and CDR2 SMNVEV (reference sequence). Written as DNA, the CDR3 is TGTGCCAGCAGTGACAGGTTTCACCCCTCTGGGGCCAACGTCCTGACTTTC. It yields the protein CASSDRFHPSGANVLTF. Full variable domain (outside the CDR3, taken from reference TRBV27 and TRBJ2-6): EAQVTQNPRYLITVTGKKLTVTCSQNMNHEYMSWYRQDPGLGLRQIYYSMNVEVTDKGDVPEGYKVSRKEKRNFPLILESPSPNQTSLYFCASSDRFHPSGANVLTFGAGSRLTVL.

V is TRBV28 and J is TRBJ1-1, with D uncertain. The ends were cut back, 5 bases at V and 0 bases at J, with 13 bases in the middle. The CDR3 length is 15 residues. CDR1 and CDR2 from the germline V gene are MDHEN and SYDVKM. CDR3 DNA: TGTGCCAGCAGTCCTAGTTTGAGAGTGAACACTGAAGCTTTCTTT. This codes for CASSPSLRVNTEAFF.

This clone turned up a few times. The chain links TRBV5-6 to TRBJ2-4; tentative D call: TRBD1 (6 bases). Germline V gene sequence: CDR1 SGHDT, CDR2 YYEEEE. The length of the CDR3 is 14 residues. V was shortened by 1 base and J by 6 bases, with 11 bases between the two germline ends. The CDR3 reads CASSLWGPGNIQYF. The CDR3 region has the DNA TGTGCCAGCAGCTTGTGGGGGCCGGGAAACATTCAGTACTTC.

This clone was counted only a few times. This rearrangement joins TRBV9 to TRBJ1-4; 7 positions match TRBD1. The CDR3 consists of 16 residues. Germline values: CDR1 SGDLS, CDR2 YYNGEE. The V and J ends lost 3 bases and 3 bases, in that order; junction bases with no gene match: 8. CDR3 nucleotides: TGTGCCAGCAGCGCCGGGGACAGAAGGGCTAATGAAAAACTGTTTTTT. Its translation: CASSAGDRRANEKLFF.

The rearrangement links TRBV28 to TRBJ1-4; TRBD1 might be the D (6 bases). Trimming stripped 6 bases from V and 7 bases from J, with 9 bases between. The CDR3 contains 12 residues. Germline CDR1 MDHEN, CDR2 SYDVKM. CDR3 nucleotide sequence: TGTGCCAGCAGACAGGGTTCTGAAAAACTGTTTTTT. Amino acids: CASRQGSEKLFF.

In its sample, this clone was seen a few times. V gene TRBV3-1 (or the pseudogene TRBV3-2) combines with J gene TRBJ2-3; TRBD2 matches at 10 bases. Germline trimming cut 0 bases from V and 1 base from J; bases unmatched to any gene: 13. Looked up from germline, CDR1 is LGHDT and CDR2 is YNNKEL (reference sequence). The CDR3 totals 20 residues. The CDR3: CASSQDWGALAGDRTDTQYF. Here the CDR3 DNA reads TGTGCCAGCAGCCAAGATTGGGGGGCCCTAGCGGGAGATCGCACAGATACGCAGTATTTT.

The sample holds a few counts of this clone. The rearrangement joins TRBV10-3 to TRBJ1-6; D gene uncertain. CDR3 length: 15 residues. V was shortened by 2 bases and J by 9 bases, with 14 bases between the two germline ends. Germline V lookup: CDR1 ENHRY, CDR2 SYGVKD. The CDR3: CAISERVPGSSPLHF. In nucleotides, the CDR3 is TGTGCCATCAGTGAGAGGGTGCCCGGGAGTTCACCCCTCCACTTT.

This clone was seen more than once but under ten times. The chain links TRBV16 to TRBJ2-2, with D possibly being TRBD1 (6 bases). V lost 2 bases to trimming and J lost 6 bases, with 10 bases between them. This CDR3 has 14 amino acids. The V gene's germline CDR1 is KGHSY and CDR2 FQNENV. The CDR3 nucleotides are TGTGCCAGCAGCCAACAGGGGTACGCCGGGGAGCTGTTTTTT. Translated: CASSQQGYAGELFF.

The J gene is TRBJ2-5, the V gene TRBV28; D uncertain. Trimming took off 5 bases at V and 1 base at J, with 11 bases between the two ends. CDR1 is MDHEN, CDR2 SYDVKM, per germline. CDR3 length: 14 residues. The CDR3 protein is CASSQDSIQETQYF. CDR3 bases: TGTGCCAGCAGTCAGGATTCGATCCAAGAGACCCAGTACTTC. Complete variable domain (other parts from reference TRBV28 and TRBJ2-5): DVKVTQSSRYLVKRTGEKVFLECVQDMDHENMFWYRQDPGLGLRLIYFSYDVKMKEKGDIPEGYSVSREKKERFSLILESASTNQTSMYLCASSQDSIQETQYFGPGTRLLVL.

The chain carries TRBV7-9 and TRBJ2-7, with unresolved D. The CDR3 is made up of 11 amino acids. V lost 4 bases and J lost 3, with 4 bases in between. Germline CDR1 and CDR2: SEHNR and FQNEAQ (reference sequence). CDR3 in DNA: TGTGCCAGCAGCTCCTACTACGAGCAGTACTTC. This codes for CASSSYYEQYF. Looking up the rest from reference TRBV7-9 and TRBJ2-7 gives the full variable domain: DTGVSQNPRHKITKRGQNVTFRCDPISEHNRLYWYRQTLGQGPEFLTYFQNEAQLEKSRLLSDRFSAERPKGSFSTLEIQRTEQGDSAMYLCASSSYYEQYFGPGTRLTVT.

The V and J genes are TRBV21-1 and TRBJ1-2. TRBV21-1 constitutes a pseudogene. CDR3 length equals 15 residues. CDR3 bases: TGTGCCAGCAGCAAAGAGCGGGGTGGCGACTATGGCTACACCTTC. Translating gives CASSKERGGDYGYTF.

The chain recombines TRBV4-3 with TRBJ2-1; the match to TRBD2 covers 9 bases. Germline assignment: CDR1 LGHNA and CDR2 YSLEER. CDR3 length equals 16 residues. The V gene end was trimmed by 4 bases and the J gene end by 6 bases; junction bases not matched to a gene: 10. The CDR3 DNA sequence: TGCGCCAGCAGCCGAGGCGGGGGGGGCTCCCCCAATGAGCAGTTCTTC. This codes for CASSRGGGGSPNEQFF.

The rearrangement joins TRBV11-1 to TRBJ2-7; tentatively, D is TRBD2 (5 bases). Germline CDR1 reads SGHAT; CDR2 reads FQDESV (reference sequence). The length of the CDR3 is 15 residues. Trimming removed 0 bases at V and 2 bases at J, with 11 bases between. CDR3 nucleotides: TGTGCCAGCAGCTTAGCCCCCACTAGAACCTACGAGCAGTACTTC. Translating gives CASSLAPTRTYEQYF.

The chain joins TRBV5-1 to TRBJ2-6; a weak D match, TRBD2 (5 bases). Germline assignment: CDR1 SGHRS and CDR2 YFSETQ. Trimming cost V 2 bases and J 4 bases, with 19 bases left between them. The CDR3 loop spans 18 amino acids. CDR3 amino acids: CASSFHPLASGGANVLTF. The CDR3, as DNA: TGCGCCAGCAGCTTTCATCCCCTCGCCTCGGGGGGGGCCAACGTCCTGACTTTC.

This rearrangement joins TRBV7-9 to TRBJ2-2, with D unresolved. The CDR3 is 13 residues long. V was clipped by 3 bases and J by 5 bases, with 7 bases between them. Germline CDR1 and CDR2: SEHNR and FQNEAQ (reference sequence). CDR3 in DNA: TGTGCCAGCAGCTTTGTCAGGACCGGGGAGCTGTTTTTT. As protein: CASSFVRTGELFF.

V usage is TRBV7-8 and J usage is TRBJ2-5; tentatively, D is TRBD2 (6 bases). The germline V gene has CDR1 SGHVS and CDR2 FQNEAQ. V lost 0 bases and J lost 9, with 23 bases in between. The CDR3 is 17 residues long. CDR3 nucleotides: TGTGCCAGCAGCTTAGCGTCGGTCACTAGCCCGACTTGGGCCCAGTACTTC. It translates to CASSLASVTSPTWAQYF. Using reference TRBV7-8 and TRBJ2-5 for the parts outside the CDR3, the full variable domain is GAGVSQSPRYKVAKRGQDVALRCDPISGHVSLFWYQQALGQGPEFLTYFQNEAQLDKSGLPSDRFFAERPEGSVSTLKIQRTQQEDSAVYLCASSLASVTSPTWAQYFGPGTRLLVL.

The chain couples TRBV29-1 to TRBJ2-7; D is perhaps TRBD2 (6 bases). The CDR3 contains 14 residues. V was shortened by 0 bases and J by 2 bases, with 11 bases between the two germline ends. Germline V gene lookup returns CDR1 SQVTM and CDR2 ANQGSEA. As DNA, the CDR3 is TGCAGCGTTGAAGATAAAGGGACTCCCTACGAGCAGTACTTC. Translating gives CSVEDKGTPYEQYF.

The chain joins TRBV18 to TRBJ2-5, with D maybe TRBD1 (5 bases). With 0 bases removed from V and 1 base from J, the gap between germline ends came to 6 bases. From germline, CDR1 is KGHSH and CDR2 LQKENI. The CDR3 loop spans 14 amino acids. CDR3 in amino acids: CASSPPGAQETQYF. As DNA, the CDR3 is TGTGCCAGCTCACCACCAGGGGCCCAAGAGACCCAGTACTTC.